The entry that follows covers one T cell receptor beta chain sequence. These data are taken from a study of cytomegalovirus exposure and HLA in healthy donors. The CDR3 consists of 11 residues. The germline CDR1 and CDR2 sequences are SQVTM and ANQGSEA. Researchers ran the PCR with 60 Vbeta and 13 Jbeta primers. Method: immunoSEQ multiplex PCR; TCRdb's copy keeps in-frame clones and lacks some. The sample has about 200,000 clones; approximately 78% are singletons. The sequence was obtained from a middle-aged woman in good health and CMV-seronegative. The specimen sequenced was PBMCs. This rearrangement joins TRBV29-1 to TRBJ2-5, with unresolved D. The J call may be faulty, since TRBJ2-7 better matches the DNA end. The CDR3 bases are TGCAGCGTCCTCGACTCCTACGAGCAGTACTTC. As protein: CSVLDSYEQYF.